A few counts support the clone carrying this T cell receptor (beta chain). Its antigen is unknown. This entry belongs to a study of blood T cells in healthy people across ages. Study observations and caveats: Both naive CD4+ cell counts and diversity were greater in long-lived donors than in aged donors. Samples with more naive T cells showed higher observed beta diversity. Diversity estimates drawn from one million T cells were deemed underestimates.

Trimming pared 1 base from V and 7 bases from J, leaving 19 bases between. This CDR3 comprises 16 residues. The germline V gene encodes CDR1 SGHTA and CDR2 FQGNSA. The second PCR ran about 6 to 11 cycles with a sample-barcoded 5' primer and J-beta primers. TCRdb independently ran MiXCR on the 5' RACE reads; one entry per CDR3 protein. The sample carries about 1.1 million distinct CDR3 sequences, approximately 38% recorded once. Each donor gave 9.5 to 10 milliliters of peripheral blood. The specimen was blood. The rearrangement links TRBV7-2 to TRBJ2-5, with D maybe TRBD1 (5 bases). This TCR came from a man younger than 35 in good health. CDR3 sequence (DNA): TGTGCCAGCAGCTTAGGAGACAGATCTACAAGAGGGACCCAGTACTTC. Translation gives CASSLGDRSTRGTQYF.